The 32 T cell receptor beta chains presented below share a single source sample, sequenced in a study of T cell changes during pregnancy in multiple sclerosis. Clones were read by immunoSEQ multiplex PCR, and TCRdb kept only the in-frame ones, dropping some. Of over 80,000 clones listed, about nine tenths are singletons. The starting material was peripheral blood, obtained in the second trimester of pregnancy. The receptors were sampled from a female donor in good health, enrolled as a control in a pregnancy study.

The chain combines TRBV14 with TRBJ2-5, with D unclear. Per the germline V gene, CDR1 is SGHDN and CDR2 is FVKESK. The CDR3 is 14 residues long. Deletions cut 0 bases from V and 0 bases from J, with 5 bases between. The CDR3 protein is CASSQESDQETQYF. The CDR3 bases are TGTGCCAGCAGCCAAGAGTCGGACCAAGAGACCCAGTACTTC.

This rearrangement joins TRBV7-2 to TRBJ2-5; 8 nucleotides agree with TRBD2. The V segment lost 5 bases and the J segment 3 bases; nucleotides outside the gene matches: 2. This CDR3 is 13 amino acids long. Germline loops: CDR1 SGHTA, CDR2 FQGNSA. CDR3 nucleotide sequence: TGTGCCAGCAGCCGGGGACTAGAAGAGACCCAGTACTTC. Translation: CASSRGLEETQYF.

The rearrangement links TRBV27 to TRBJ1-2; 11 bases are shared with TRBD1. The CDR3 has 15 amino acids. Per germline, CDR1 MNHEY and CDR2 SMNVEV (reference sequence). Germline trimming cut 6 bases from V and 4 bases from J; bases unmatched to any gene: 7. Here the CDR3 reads CASRPSGQGAYGYTF. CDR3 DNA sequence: TGTGCCAGCAGGCCCTCAGGACAGGGGGCCTATGGCTACACCTTC.

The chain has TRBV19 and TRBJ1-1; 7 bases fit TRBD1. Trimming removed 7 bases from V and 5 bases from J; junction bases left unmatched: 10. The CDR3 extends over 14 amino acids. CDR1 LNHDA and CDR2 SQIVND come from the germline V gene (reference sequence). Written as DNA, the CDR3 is TGTGCCAGTACCCGTTCTAGGGGGCAGACTGAAGCTTTCTTT. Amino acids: CASTRSRGQTEAFF.

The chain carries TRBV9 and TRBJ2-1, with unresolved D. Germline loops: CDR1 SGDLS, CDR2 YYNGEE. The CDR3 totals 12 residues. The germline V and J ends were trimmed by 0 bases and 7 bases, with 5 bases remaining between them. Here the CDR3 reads CASSVELNEQFF. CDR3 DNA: TGTGCCAGCAGCGTAGAGCTGAATGAGCAGTTCTTC.

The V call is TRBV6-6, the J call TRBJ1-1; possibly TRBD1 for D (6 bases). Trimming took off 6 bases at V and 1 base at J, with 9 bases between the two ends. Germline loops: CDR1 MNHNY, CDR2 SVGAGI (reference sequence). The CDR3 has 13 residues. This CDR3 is CASRQGSNTEAFF. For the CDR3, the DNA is TGTGCCAGCAGACAGGGCTCGAACACTGAAGCTTTCTTT.

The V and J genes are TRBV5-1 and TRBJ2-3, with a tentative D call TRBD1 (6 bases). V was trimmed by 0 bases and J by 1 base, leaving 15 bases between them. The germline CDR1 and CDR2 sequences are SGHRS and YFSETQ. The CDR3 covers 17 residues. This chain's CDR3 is CASSLEGPGAGTDTQYF. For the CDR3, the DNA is TGCGCCAGCAGCTTGGAGGGGCCAGGGGCGGGCACAGATACGCAGTATTTT. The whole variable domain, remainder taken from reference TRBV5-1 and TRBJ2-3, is KAGVTQTPRYLIKTRGQQVTLSCSPISGHRSVSWYQQTPGQGLQFLFEYFSETQRNKGNFPGRFSGRQFSNSRSEMNVSTLELGDSALYLCASSLEGPGAGTDTQYFGPGTRLTVL.

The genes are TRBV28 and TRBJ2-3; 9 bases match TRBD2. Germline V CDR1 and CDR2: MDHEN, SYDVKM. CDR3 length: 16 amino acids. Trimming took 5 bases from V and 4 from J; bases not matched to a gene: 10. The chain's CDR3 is CASSPPGLASADTQYF. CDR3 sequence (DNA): TGTGCCAGCAGTCCCCCCGGACTAGCGAGCGCAGATACGCAGTATTTT.

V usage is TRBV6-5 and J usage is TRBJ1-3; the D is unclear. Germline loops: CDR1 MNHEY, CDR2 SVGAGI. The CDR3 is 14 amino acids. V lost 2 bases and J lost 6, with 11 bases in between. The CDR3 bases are TGTGCCAGCAGTTACCGAGGGCCCGAAAACACCATATATTTT. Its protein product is CASSYRGPENTIYF.

Here the CDR3 DNA reads TGTGCCAGCAGCGCCCGGGACAGGGGGGAACAGCCCCAGCATTTT. The encoded protein is CASSARDRGEQPQHF. V gene TRBV11-2 combines with J gene TRBJ1-5, with 11 nucleotides matching TRBD1. Per germline, CDR1 SGHAT and CDR2 FQNNGV. The CDR3 runs to 15 residues. V trimming: 5 bases; J trimming: 7 bases; junction bases outside the gene matches: 7.

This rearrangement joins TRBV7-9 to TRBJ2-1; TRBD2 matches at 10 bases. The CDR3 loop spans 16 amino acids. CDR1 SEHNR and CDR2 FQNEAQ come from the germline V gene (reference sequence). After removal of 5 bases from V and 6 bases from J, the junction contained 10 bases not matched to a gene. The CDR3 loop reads CASSPPGASGSNEQFF. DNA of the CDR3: TGTGCCAGCAGCCCACCAGGGGCTAGCGGGAGCAATGAGCAGTTCTTC.

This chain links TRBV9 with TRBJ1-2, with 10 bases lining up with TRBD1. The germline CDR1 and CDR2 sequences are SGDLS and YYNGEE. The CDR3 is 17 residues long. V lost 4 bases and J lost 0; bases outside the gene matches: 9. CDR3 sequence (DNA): TGTGCCAGCAGCTTCGGGACAGGGGTGGTCTCTAACTATGGCTACACCTTC. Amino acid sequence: CASSFGTGVVSNYGYTF.

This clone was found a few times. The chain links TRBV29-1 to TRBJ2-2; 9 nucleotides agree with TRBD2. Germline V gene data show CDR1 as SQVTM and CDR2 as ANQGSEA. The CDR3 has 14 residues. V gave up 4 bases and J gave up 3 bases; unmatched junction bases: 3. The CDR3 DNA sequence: TGCAGCGTTGCTAGGACTAGCGACACCGGGGAGCTGTTTTTT. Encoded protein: CSVARTSDTGELFF.

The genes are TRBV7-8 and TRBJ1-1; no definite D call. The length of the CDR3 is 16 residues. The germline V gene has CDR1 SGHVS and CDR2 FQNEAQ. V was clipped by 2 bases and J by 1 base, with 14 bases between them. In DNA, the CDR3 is TGTGCCAGCAGCTTAAAATCTGCAGAGGGGAACACTGAAGCTTTCTTT. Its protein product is CASSLKSAEGNTEAFF.

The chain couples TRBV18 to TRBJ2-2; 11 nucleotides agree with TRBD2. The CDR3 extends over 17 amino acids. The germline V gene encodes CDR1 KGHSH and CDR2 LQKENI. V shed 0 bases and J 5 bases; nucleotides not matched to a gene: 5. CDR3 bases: TGTGCCAGCTCACCACCAGGGCTAGCGGGAGGAACCGGGGAGCTGTTTTTT. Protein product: CASSPPGLAGGTGELFF.

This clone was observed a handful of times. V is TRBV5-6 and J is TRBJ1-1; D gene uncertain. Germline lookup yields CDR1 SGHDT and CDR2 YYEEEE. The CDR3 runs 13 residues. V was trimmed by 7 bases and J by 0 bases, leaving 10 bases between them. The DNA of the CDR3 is TGTGCCAGCTCCCGAGGGTTGAACACTGAAGCTTTCTTT. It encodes CASSRGLNTEAFF.

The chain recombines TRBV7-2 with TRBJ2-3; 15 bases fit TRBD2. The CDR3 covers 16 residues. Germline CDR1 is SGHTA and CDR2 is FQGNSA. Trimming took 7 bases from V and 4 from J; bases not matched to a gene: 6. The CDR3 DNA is TGTGCCAGCAAGGGACTAGCGGGAGGACGAGCAGATACGCAGTATTTT. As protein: CASKGLAGGRADTQYF. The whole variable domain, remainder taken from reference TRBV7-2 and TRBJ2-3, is GAGVSQSPSNKVTEKGKDVELRCDPISGHTALYWYRQSLGQGLEFLIYFQGNSAPDKSGLPSDRFSAERTGGSVSTLTIQRTQQEDSAVYLCASKGLAGGRADTQYFGPGTRLTVL.

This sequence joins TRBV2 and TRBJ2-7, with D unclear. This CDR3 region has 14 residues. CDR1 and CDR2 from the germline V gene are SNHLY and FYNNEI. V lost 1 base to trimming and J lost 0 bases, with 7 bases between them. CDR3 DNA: TGTGCCAGCAGTGAAGACAGTCACTCCTACGAGCAGTACTTC. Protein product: CASSEDSHSYEQYF. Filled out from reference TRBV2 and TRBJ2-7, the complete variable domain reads EPEVTQTPSHQVTQMGQEVILRCVPISNHLYFYWYRQILGQKVEFLVSFYNNEISEKSEIFDDQFSVERPDGSNFTLKIRSTKLEDSAMYFCASSEDSHSYEQYFGPGTRLTVT.

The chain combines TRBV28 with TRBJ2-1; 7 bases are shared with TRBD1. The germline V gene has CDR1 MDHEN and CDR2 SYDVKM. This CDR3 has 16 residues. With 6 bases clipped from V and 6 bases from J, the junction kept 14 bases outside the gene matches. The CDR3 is CASRYSPGQKVNEQFF. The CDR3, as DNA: TGTGCCAGCAGATATAGTCCGGGACAGAAGGTCAATGAGCAGTTCTTC.

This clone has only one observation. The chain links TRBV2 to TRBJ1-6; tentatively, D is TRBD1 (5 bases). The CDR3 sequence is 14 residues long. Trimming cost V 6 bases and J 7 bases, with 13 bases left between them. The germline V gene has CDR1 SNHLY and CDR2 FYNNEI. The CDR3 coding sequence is TGTGCCAGCAGACCGGGGGGACTAAATTCACCCCTCCACTTT. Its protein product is CASRPGGLNSPLHF.

CDR3 coding DNA: TGTGCCTGGAGTGATCAGGGCCCCTACGAGCAGTACTTC. Its translation: CAWSDQGPYEQYF. The rearrangement joins TRBV30 to TRBJ2-7; D is possibly TRBD1 (5 bases). From germline, CDR1 is GTSNPN and CDR2 SVGIG (reference sequence). The CDR3 contains 13 residues. V was clipped by 1 base and J by 2 bases, with 9 bases between them.

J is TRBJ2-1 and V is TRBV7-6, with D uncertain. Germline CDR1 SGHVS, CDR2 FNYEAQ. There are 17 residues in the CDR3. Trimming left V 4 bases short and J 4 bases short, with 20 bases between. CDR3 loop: CASSSQISRSSYNEQFF. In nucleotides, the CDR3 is TGTGCCAGCAGCTCCCAAATTTCGAGGTCTTCGTACAATGAGCAGTTCTTC. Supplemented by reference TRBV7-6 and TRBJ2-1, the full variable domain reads GAGVSQSPRYKVTKRGQDVALRCDPISGHVSLYWYRQALGQGPEFLTYFNYEAQQDKSGLPNDRFSAERPEGSISTLTIQRTEQRDSAMYRCASSSQISRSSYNEQFFGPGTRLTVL.

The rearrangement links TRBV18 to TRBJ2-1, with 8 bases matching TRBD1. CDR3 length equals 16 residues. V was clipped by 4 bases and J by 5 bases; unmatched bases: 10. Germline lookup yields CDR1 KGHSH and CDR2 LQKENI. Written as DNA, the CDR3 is TGTGCCAGCTCACGCCTACCTCAGGGGGCTCACAATGAGCAGTTCTTC. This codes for CASSRLPQGAHNEQFF.

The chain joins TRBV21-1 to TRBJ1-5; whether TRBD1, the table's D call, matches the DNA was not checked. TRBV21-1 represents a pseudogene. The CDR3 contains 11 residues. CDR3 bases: TGTGCCAGCGTGGGTGGCAGGCTCCAGCATTTT. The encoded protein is CASVGGRLQHF.

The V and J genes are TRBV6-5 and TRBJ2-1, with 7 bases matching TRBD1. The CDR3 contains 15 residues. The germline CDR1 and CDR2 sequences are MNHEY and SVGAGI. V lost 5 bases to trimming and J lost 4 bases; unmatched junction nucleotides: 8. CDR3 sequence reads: CASSLTPGQYNEQFF. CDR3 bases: TGTGCCAGCAGTCTCACTCCGGGACAGTACAATGAGCAGTTCTTC.

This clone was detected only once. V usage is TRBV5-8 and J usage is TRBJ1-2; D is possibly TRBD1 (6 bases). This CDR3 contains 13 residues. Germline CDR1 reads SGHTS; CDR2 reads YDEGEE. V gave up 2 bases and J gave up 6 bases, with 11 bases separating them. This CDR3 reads CASSFNTGNGYTF. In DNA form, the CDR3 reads TGTGCCAGCAGCTTTAATACAGGGAATGGCTACACCTTC.

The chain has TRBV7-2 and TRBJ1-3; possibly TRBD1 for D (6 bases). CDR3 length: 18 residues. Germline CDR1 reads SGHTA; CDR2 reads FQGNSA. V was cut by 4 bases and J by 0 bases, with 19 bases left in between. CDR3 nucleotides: TGTGCCAGCAGCTCTAGACCAGGCGACAGGACCTCTGGAAACACCATATATTTT. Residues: CASSSRPGDRTSGNTIYF.

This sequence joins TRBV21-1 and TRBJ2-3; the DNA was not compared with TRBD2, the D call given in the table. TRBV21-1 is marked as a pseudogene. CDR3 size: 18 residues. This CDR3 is CASSKAGLAGGVADTQYF. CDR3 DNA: TGTGCCAGCAGCAAAGCTGGGCTAGCGGGGGGAGTCGCAGATACGCAGTATTTT.

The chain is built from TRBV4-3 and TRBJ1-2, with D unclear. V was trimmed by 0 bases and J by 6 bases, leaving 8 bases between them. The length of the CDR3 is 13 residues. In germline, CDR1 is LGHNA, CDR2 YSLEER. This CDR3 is CASSQDLGDGYTF. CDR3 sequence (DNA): TGCGCCAGCAGCCAAGATCTAGGCGATGGCTACACCTTC.

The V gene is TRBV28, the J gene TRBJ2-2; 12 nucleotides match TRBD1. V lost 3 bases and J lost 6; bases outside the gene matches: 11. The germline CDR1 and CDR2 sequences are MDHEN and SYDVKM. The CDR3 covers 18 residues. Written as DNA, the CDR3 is TGTGCCAGCAGTTTTATAACGGGACAGGGGGCGCCCCCCGGGGAGCTGTTTTTT. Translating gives CASSFITGQGAPPGELFF.

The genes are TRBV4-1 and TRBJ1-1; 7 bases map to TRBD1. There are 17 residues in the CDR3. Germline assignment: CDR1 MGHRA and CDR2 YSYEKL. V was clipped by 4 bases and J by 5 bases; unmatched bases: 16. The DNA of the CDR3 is TGCGCCAGCAGCCGCGGAGACCTGGAGGGGGCGGGTACTGAAGCTTTCTTT. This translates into CASSRGDLEGAGTEAFF.

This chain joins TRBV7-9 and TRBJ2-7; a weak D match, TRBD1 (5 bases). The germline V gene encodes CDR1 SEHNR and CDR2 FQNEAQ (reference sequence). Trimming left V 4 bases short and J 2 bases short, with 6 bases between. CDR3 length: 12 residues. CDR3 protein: CASSWGPYEQYF. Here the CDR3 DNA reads TGTGCCAGCAGCTGGGGCCCCTACGAGCAGTACTTC.